A selection of T cell receptor beta chains follows, all from one sample in a study of T cells expressing NK-cell markers. TCRdb re-called the 5' RACE reads and shows each CDR3 protein once, DNA omitted. The sample holds approximately 550,000 distinct CDR3 sequences. Sequencing was carried out using blood T cells: a sorted CD56 or NKG2C T cell subset, CD4+ or CD8+ T cells, or bulk PBMC T cells (not recorded which). The receptor source for this set is a man aged 18 to 35 in good health. The CDR3 runs from the conserved cysteine through the conserved F or W.

v_gene,j_gene,CDR3aa
TRBV12-5,TRBJ1-1,CASGSSSLAGTEAFF
TRBV24-1,TRBJ2-2,CATSDLEELFF
TRBV6-1,TRBJ1-1,CASISGTEAFF
TRBV11-2,TRBJ2-3,CASTSDRGYTQYF
TRBV12-3/TRBV12-4,TRBJ2-3,CASSPPDSQGTDTQYF
TRBV5-1,TRBJ2-2,CASRTEGETGELFF
TRBV20-1,TRBJ1-1,CSASPAGPGGTEAFF
TRBV7-2,TRBJ2-4,CASSFGGRGIQYF
TRBV5-5,TRBJ2-5,CASSAAGGRAQETQYF
TRBV5-1,TRBJ2-1,CASSLDGTGYNEQFF
TRBV4-3,TRBJ2-5,CASSQGTRGQGQETQYF
TRBV6-2/TRBV6-3,TRBJ2-1,CASNPATGTEKNEQFF
TRBV28,TRBJ2-1,CASGAGIDNEQFF
TRBV27,TRBJ2-1,CASSISGRGNEQFF
TRBV9,TRBJ2-1,CASSPTPQETHEQFF
TRBV11-2,TRBJ2-5,CASSRASWDETQYF
TRBV28,TRBJ2-7,CASSSGRTGVYEQYF
TRBV10-3,TRBJ2-7,CAISEGLAGASDEQYF
TRBV6-5,TRBJ2-4,CASLAGGLKYF
TRBV20-1,TRBJ1-6,CSARETGISAPLHF
TRBV21-1,TRBJ2-5,CASWVRGCQETQYF
TRBV29-1,TRBJ2-3,CSVEEGGADTQYF
TRBV29-1,TRBJ2-1,CSVVTPTSGPYNEQFF
TRBV5-5,TRBJ2-1,CASSRTGETTQFF
TRBV4-2,TRBJ2-3,CASSQPGTSGTGTQYF
TRBV4-1,TRBJ2-2,CASSQGEGQGQTGELFF
TRBV7-9,TRBJ2-1,CASSSRGGPHNEQFF
TRBV29-1,TRBJ2-5,CSVEDARREGWETQYF
TRBV27,TRBJ1-6,CASSWGGGDPNSPLHF
TRBV4-1,TRBJ1-1,CASSHAGTSNTEAFF
TRBV12-3/TRBV12-4,TRBJ1-2,CASSYHDRAYGYTF
TRBV11-2,TRBJ2-5,CASSPSGRAQYF
TRBV5-5,TRBJ2-7,CASLKLDGEQYF
TRBV4-3,TRBJ2-3,CASSPRTPDTQYF
TRBV2,TRBJ2-2,CASSEARDIGELFF
TRBV29-1,TRBJ1-1,CSVAVSMGRDTEAFF
TRBV29-1,TRBJ2-3,CSATSSRKRLSTDTQYF
TRBV7-6,TRBJ1-3,CASSERQGGGNTIYF
TRBV20-1,TRBJ2-4,CSASLWGGDKNIQYF
TRBV10-3,TRBJ2-7,CATTGTQISYEQYF
TRBV12-3/TRBV12-4,TRBJ1-2,CASSLEALARRGYGYTF
TRBV9,TRBJ1-6,CASSDPQGLNSPLHF
TRBV25-1,TRBJ2-3,CASGDGGDTQYF
TRBV20-1,TRBJ1-1,CSVALGTEAFF
TRBV9,TRBJ2-7,CASSAQRDTTYEQYF
TRBV6-1,TRBJ2-5,CASMRGLQETQYF
TRBV5-6,TRBJ2-3,CASSQRQGTLDTQYF
TRBV27,TRBJ2-1,CASSLSGRMYNEQFF